Reported below is one T cell receptor (beta chain). Its cognate antigen is unknown. This CDR3 has 17 residues. V lost 4 bases, J lost 0 bases, and 16 bases lay in between. Germline lookup yields CDR1 LGHNA and CDR2 YNFKEQ. This sample was included in a study of cytomegalovirus exposure and HLA in healthy donors. Study context: Drawn from HLA-typed donors, approximately 86 million unique TCRs were held in an early data release. Findings of the study overall: A later analysis showed that HLA-associated TCR beta chains had undergone more clonal expansion than equally common others. Later analysis demonstrated an association between a missense DCLRE1C variant and TCR beta V- and J-gene trimming. Analysis performed later found 16,951 TCR beta sequences associated with HLA alleles at 0.05 false discovery rate.

60 Vbeta and 13 Jbeta primers were used in PCR. Assay used: immunoSEQ multiplex PCR; TCRdb lists only in-frame clones, some missing. Of 85,000 to 110,000 clones in the sample, 79% were seen once. The sequenced material came from PBMCs. The chain links TRBV4-2 to TRBJ1-3; D gene unclear. This clonotype was sampled from a man aged 50 to 59 in good health and CMV-seropositive. This CDR3 reads CASSLGGVALSGNTIYF. CDR3 nucleotides: TGTGCCAGCAGCCTCGGCGGGGTTGCGCTCTCTGGAAACACCATATATTTT.